Following are 14 T cell receptor beta chains from one sample sequenced in a study of CD8 T cells in Susac syndrome. RNA totalling roughly 0.45 to 1 ug underwent reverse transcription with random hexamers. TCRdb re-called the immunoSEQ multiplex PCR reads with MiXCR, one entry per CDR3 protein. The sample carries about 180,000 distinct CDR3 sequences, approximately 94% recorded once. The sequenced sample was CD4+ T cells from PBMCs. These receptors originate from a human donor with Susac syndrome.

The rearrangement uses TRBV12-3 or TRBV12-4 and TRBJ2-3; no clear D. The length of the CDR3 is 12 residues. Deletions cut 3 bases from V and 6 bases from J, with 7 bases between. CDR3 residues: CASSFGEDTQYF. CDR3 sequence (DNA): TGTGCCAGCAGTTTCGGTGAGGATACGCAGTATTTT.

The chain employs TRBV3-1 and TRBJ2-6; possibly TRBD1 for D (5 bases). The V end lost 1 base, the J end lost 1 base, and 14 bases lay between the germline ends. This CDR3 has 18 residues. Looked up from germline, CDR1 is LGHDT and CDR2 is YNNKEL (reference sequence). The CDR3 DNA is TGTGCCAGCAGCCAAGTGGCAGGGTCCCTGTCTGGGGCCAACGTCCTGACTTTC. Encoded protein: CASSQVAGSLSGANVLTF.

The chain couples TRBV5-4 to TRBJ2-3; 7 bases are shared with TRBD1. The germline CDR1 and CDR2 sequences are SGHNT and YYREEE (reference sequence). V was clipped by 4 bases and J by 8 bases; unmatched bases: 10. CDR3 length: 14 amino acids. This chain's CDR3 is CASSEDRAGGTQYF. The CDR3 DNA reads as TGTGCCAGCAGCGAAGACAGGGCCGGCGGTACGCAGTATTTT.

The table lists this clonotype with a count of one. The chain has TRBV3-1 and TRBJ2-5; 12 positions agree with TRBD2. Germline CDR1 and CDR2: LGHDT and YNNKEL (reference sequence). The CDR3 totals 16 residues. The V gene end was trimmed by 4 bases and the J gene end by 5 bases; junction bases not matched to a gene: 8. CDR3 residues: CASSLRTSGDRETQYF. As DNA, the CDR3 is TGTGCCAGCAGCCTAAGGACTAGCGGGGACCGGGAGACCCAGTACTTC.

CDR3 sequence reads: CASRLAGGFQETQYF. The DNA of the CDR3 is TGTGCCAGCAGGCTAGCGGGGGGATTCCAAGAGACCCAGTACTTC. The rearrangement links TRBV6-5 to TRBJ2-5, with TRBD2 matching over 11 bases. Germline values: CDR1 MNHEY, CDR2 SVGAGI. The CDR3 is made up of 15 amino acids. Trimming removed 6 bases from V and 1 base from J; junction bases left unmatched: 4.

The V and J genes are TRBV5-6 and TRBJ2-1; no clear D. This CDR3 is 11 amino acids long. Trimming cost V 0 bases and J 10 bases, with 5 bases left between them. Germline-derived CDR1 and CDR2 are SGHDT and YYEEEE. The CDR3 region is CASSLVSEQFF. In DNA form, the CDR3 reads TGTGCCAGCAGCTTGGTCAGCGAGCAGTTCTTC.

The chain combines TRBV20-1 with TRBJ1-1; 8 nucleotides match TRBD1. This CDR3 comprises 15 residues. V gave up 6 bases and J gave up 2 bases; unmatched junction bases: 11. Germline CDR1 and CDR2: DFQATT and SNEGSKA (reference sequence). CDR3 coding DNA: TGCAGTGCCTCGACAGGGGCCCTGGGAAACACTGAAGCTTTCTTT. Protein product: CSASTGALGNTEAFF.

CDR3 coding DNA: TGTGCCAGCACCCGGCGGGGGATGAACACTGAAGCTTTCTTT. Protein: CASTRRGMNTEAFF. The chain carries TRBV6-2 or TRBV6-3 and TRBJ1-1; tentatively, D is TRBD1 (5 bases). Germline V gene sequence: CDR1 MNHEY, CDR2 SVGEGT. V dropped 7 bases and J dropped 0 bases, with 12 bases sitting between them. The length of the CDR3 is 14 residues.

The rearrangement joins TRBV29-1 to TRBJ2-3; weak D call: TRBD2 (5 bases). V dropped 7 bases and J dropped 4 bases, with 12 bases sitting between them. The germline CDR1 and CDR2 sequences are SQVTM and ANQGSEA. The CDR3 consists of 12 residues. The CDR3 DNA follows: TGCAGCGCTCACAGCGGACCAGATACGCAGTATTTT. Its protein product is CSAHSGPDTQYF.

The chain is built from TRBV10-1 and TRBJ2-1; D might be TRBD1 (6 bases). Trimming cost V 9 bases and J 8 bases, with 17 bases left between them. The CDR3 has 13 amino acids. Germline values: CDR1 WNHNN, CDR2 SYGVQD (reference sequence). CDR3 nucleotides: TGCGCCAGTACGGCAGGGGCTTTCGATGAGCAGTTCTTC. Amino acids: CASTAGAFDEQFF.

The chain is built from TRBV2 and TRBJ2-7; D not certain. This CDR3 spans 15 amino acids. V was cut by 5 bases and J by 2 bases, with 16 bases left in between. Germline CDR1 reads SNHLY; CDR2 reads FYNNEI. CDR3 in DNA: TGTGCCAGCAGTTTTAGAGGAACCCGAACCTACGAGCAGTACTTC. It encodes CASSFRGTRTYEQYF.

The chain has TRBV25-1 and TRBJ2-5; D gene unclear. V lost 3 bases, J lost 4 bases, and 12 bases lay in between. The CDR3 sequence is 14 residues long. Per the germline V gene, CDR1 is MGHDK and CDR2 is SYGVNS. Here the CDR3 DNA reads TGTGCCAGCAGTGAGGGTATCAGGCCAGAGACCCAGTACTTC. Protein product: CASSEGIRPETQYF.

As for this clonotype: The junction does not match germline at one end; this may be a read error. This chain uses TRBV4-3 with TRBJ1-1; TRBD1 agrees at 8 bases. Germline lookup yields CDR1 LGHNA and CDR2 YSLEER. There are 14 residues in the CDR3. The CDR3 sequence is CASSKDRGNTEAFF. In DNA, the CDR3 is TGCGCCAGCAGCAAAGACAGGGGGAACACTGAAGCTTTCTTT.

The CDR3 reads CASSRVGLRRSSSYNEQFF. The CDR3 bases are TGTGCCAGCAGCAGAGTAGGGCTGAGGAGGTCGAGCTCCTACAATGAGCAGTTCTTC. The rearrangement uses TRBV7-2 and TRBJ2-1, with a tentative D call TRBD2 (5 bases). Trimming shortened V by 5 bases and J by 0 bases, and 23 bases separated the two germline ends. The CDR3 is made up of 19 amino acids. Per germline, CDR1 SGHTA and CDR2 FQGNSA. The variable domain in full, with the rest retrieved from reference TRBV7-2 and TRBJ2-1, is GAGVSQSPSNKVTEKGKDVELRCDPISGHTALYWYRQSLGQGLEFLIYFQGNSAPDKSGLPSDRFSAERTGGSVSTLTIQRTQQEDSAVYLCASSRVGLRRSSSYNEQFFGPGTRLTVL.